A selection of T cell receptor beta chains follows, all from one sample in a study of STAT5B mutations in CD4+ large granular lymphocyte leukemia. Assay used: immunoSEQ multiplex PCR; TCRdb lists only in-frame clones, some missing. The data contain fewer than 45,000 clones, 75% to 85% of them singletons. The sample comprised CD4+ T cells from blood buffy coats. These receptor sequences come from a human donor in good health. Both conserved end residues are part of each CDR3. The D gene is left open where the match is weak. Clone size is shown for a subset of rows, as once, few, many or a class of expanded clone.

NA	TRBV18	TRBJ2-7	NA	CASSPMDGHRYEQYF	TGTGCCAGCTCACCAATGGACGGACACCGCTACGAGCAGTACTTC
NA	TRBV5-1	TRBJ2-7	NA	CASSFQRDKRYF	TGCGCCAGCAGCTTCCAGCGGGACAAGAGGTACTTC
NA	TRBV19	TRBJ1-5	NA	CASSRSRSQPQHF	TGTGCCAGTAGTCGGTCACGGAGCCAGCCCCAGCATTTT
NA	TRBV10-2	TRBJ2-1	NA	CASLGGRVYNEQFF	TGCGCCAGCCTCGGAGGAAGGGTCTACAATGAGCAGTTCTTC
NA	TRBV7-8	TRBJ1-5	NA	CASSFRGSQPQHF	TGTGCCAGCAGCTTCCGGGGAAGTCAGCCCCAGCATTTT
NA	TRBV4-3	TRBJ2-1	NA	CASSQDWRPGNEQFF	TGCGCCAGCAGCCAAGACTGGCGTCCGGGAAATGAGCAGTTCTTC
NA	TRBV18	TRBJ2-3	TRBD2	CASSSGSLSTQYF	TGTGCCAGCTCAAGCGGGAGCTTAAGTACGCAGTATTTT
NA	TRBV18	TRBJ2-2	TRBD2	CASSPIELAGGVNTGELFF	TGTGCCAGCTCACCGATCGAACTAGCGGGGGGTGTTAACACCGGGGAGCTGTTTTTT
NA	TRBV23-1	TRBJ2-7	NA	CASSREGIVGEQYF	TGCGCCAGCAGTCGAGAAGGGATTGTCGGCGAGCAGTACTTC
once	TRBV5-4	TRBJ2-7	TRBD2	CASSPRHGGLAGAEQYF	TGTGCCAGCAGCCCACGACATGGGGGACTAGCGGGAGCCGAGCAGTACTTC
few	TRBV2	TRBJ1-6	NA	CASRGVPNSPLHF	TGTGCCAGCAGGGGGGTACCCAATTCACCCCTCCACTTT
NA	TRBV7-2	TRBJ2-7	TRBD1	CASSQTGESSYEQYF	TGTGCCAGCAGCCAAACAGGGGAAAGCTCCTACGAGCAGTACTTC
NA	TRBV2	TRBJ2-5	TRBD2	CASNSLAGGQETQYF	TGTGCCAGTAATTCGTTAGCGGGGGGCCAAGAGACCCAGTACTTC
NA	TRBV11-2	TRBJ2-6	TRBD1	CASSRTGGSGANVLTF	TGTGCCAGCAGCCGGACAGGAGGATCTGGGGCCAACGTCCTGACTTTC
NA	TRBV4-1	TRBJ2-4	NA	CASSTGRGTTFKNIQYF	TGCGCCAGCAGCACAGGGAGGGGGACGACCTTTAAAAACATTCAGTACTTC